This is a list of T cell receptor beta chains from one sample in a study of OX40 agonist ivuxolimab in advanced cancers. Sequencing used immunoSEQ multiplex PCR; TCRdb keeps in-frame clones, though not all of them. The sample carries about 73,000 clones, 90% to 95% recorded once. The sample was CD4+ or CD8+ T cells sorted from blood, taken in a trial of the OX40 agonist ivuxolimab. Every receptor here comes from an adult with an advanced solid tumor such as melanoma, head and neck, liver or kidney cancer. The CDR3 runs from the conserved cysteine through the conserved F or W.

V	J	CDR3
TRBV7-2	TRBJ2-1	CASSRKTLSASGIYNEQFF
TRBV7-2	TRBJ1-3	CASSRRARENTIYF
TRBV27	TRBJ1-6	CASTPPGHHSPLHF
TRBV25-1	TRBJ2-7	CASVGGREQYF
TRBV2	TRBJ1-4	CASRGTVATNEKLFF
TRBV29-1	TRBJ1-5	CSVYRGGEGPQHF
TRBV4-1	TRBJ2-1	CASSQDDRMYNEQFF
TRBV5-1	TRBJ1-2	CASSPAGTGYGYTF
TRBV10-1	TRBJ2-7	CASSDIRNPYEQYF
TRBV2	TRBJ2-3	CASSKGLAGTTDTQYF
TRBV27	TRBJ1-2	CASSLSPQGAYGYTF
TRBV19	TRBJ2-2	CASSIGVGVSGRAGTGELFF
TRBV11-2	TRBJ2-7	CASSPPGGRSSYEQYF
TRBV18	TRBJ1-2	CASSPDYGQGGYTF
TRBV11-3	TRBJ2-3	CASSLAGPSTDTQYF
TRBV2	TRBJ2-5	CASSGGLAGNQETQYF
TRBV5-1	TRBJ1-2	CASSPDRRYGYTF
TRBV5-8	TRBJ2-7	CASRPRTEIYEQYF
TRBV6-6	TRBJ2-3	CASSYPRTGGTDTQYF
TRBV27	TRBJ2-2	CASSLGLGPYSGELFF
TRBV18	TRBJ1-2	CASSPGQGANYGYTF
TRBV7-8	TRBJ2-3	CASSPEDRGNTDTQYF
TRBV18	TRBJ1-4	CASSPRTVEEKLFF
TRBV7-2	TRBJ1-4	CASSLGQGSEKLFF
TRBV19	TRBJ1-5	CASSGTGGHQPQHF
TRBV6-5	TRBJ1-1	CASTNQLNTEAFF
TRBV4-1	TRBJ2-7	CASSQDEPALAYEQYF
TRBV6-5	TRBJ1-1	CASSWGGARGTEAFF
TRBV9	TRBJ1-1	CASSVVVGNTEAFF
TRBV30	TRBJ2-3	CAWVPSTGDTQYF
TRBV18	TRBJ2-7	CASSPGGSPYEQYF
TRBV5-1	NA	CASSFSLARSGEQYF
TRBV19	TRBJ2-1	CASSIAQGTSGLNEQFF
TRBV5-4	TRBJ2-6	CASSFGTSVVLTF
TRBV18	TRBJ1-3	CASSPVSGSGNTIYF
TRBV18	TRBJ2-7	CASSSIGGSVREQYF
TRBV18	TRBJ2-7	CASSPGTGTYYEQYF
TRBV6-5	TRBJ2-7	CASWPGTSGTYEQYF
TRBV6-5	TRBJ2-6	CASSYYVSGANVLTF
TRBV27	TRBJ1-6	CASLKNTVDNSPLHF
TRBV18	TRBJ2-1	CASSPRGEGSNNEQFF